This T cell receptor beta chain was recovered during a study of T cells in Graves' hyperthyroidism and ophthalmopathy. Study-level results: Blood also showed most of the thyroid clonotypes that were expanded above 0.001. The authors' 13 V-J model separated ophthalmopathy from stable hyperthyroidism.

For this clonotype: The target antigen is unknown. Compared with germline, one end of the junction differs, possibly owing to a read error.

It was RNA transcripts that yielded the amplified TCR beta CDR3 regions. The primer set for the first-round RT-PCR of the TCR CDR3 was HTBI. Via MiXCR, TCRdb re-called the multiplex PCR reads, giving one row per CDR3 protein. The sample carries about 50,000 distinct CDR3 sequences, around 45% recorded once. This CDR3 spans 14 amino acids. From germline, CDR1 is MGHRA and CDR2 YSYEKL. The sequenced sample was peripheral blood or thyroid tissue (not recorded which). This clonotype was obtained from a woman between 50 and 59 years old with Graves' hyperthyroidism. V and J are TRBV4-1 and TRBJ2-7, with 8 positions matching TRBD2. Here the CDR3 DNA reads TGTGCCAGCAGCCAAGATGCTAGCGGGTACGAGCAGTACTTC. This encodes CASSQDASGYEQYF.